The sequence of this T cell receptor beta chain was determined in a study of blood T cells in healthy people across ages (dated by TCRdb to 2014 to 2015). Background for the entire study: In model experiments, template switching captured roughly one uniquely barcoded TCR beta cDNA molecule for every two T cells. To avoid experimental bias, donors of different ages were randomly spread across the sequencing lanes. Four age groups were formed from the donors: young (average about 15 years), middle-aged (less than 40), aged (approximately 60) and long-lived (about 75). The study analyzed two additional independent replicas of 1 million unique cDNA reads from the same blood draw for two donors, one aged 18 to 30 and one aged 80 or older. The study measured age-related changes in TCR beta repertoire diversity using deep sequencing normalized with unique cDNA molecular identifiers.

This clonotype was recorded at least ten times. Its binding antigen is unknown. Base qualities are missing; no much larger clone stands one base away. The roughly 38 donors, aged about 6 to 100 years, were systemically healthy Caucasian individuals from Russia. Each donor gave 9 to 10 milliliters of peripheral blood, collected into EDTA-treated Vacutainer tubes. PBMCs were isolated by Ficoll-Paque density-gradient centrifugation, with at least 7 million obtained per sample. Trizol reagent was used to extract total RNA from the PBMCs, yielding at least 6 micrograms per sample. The percentages of naive CD45RAhigh/CD27high T cells were determined by flow cytometry on a PBMC aliquot from every donor. What the authors observed across the whole study: The percentage of naive T cells measured by flow cytometry correlated strongly with observed TCR beta diversity. The long-lived group showed more naive CD4+ T cells, fewer expanded clones and increased TCR diversity than the aged group, suggesting age selection. Observed TCR beta diversity per million T cells fell roughly linearly with age, and a significant reduction was already apparent by age roughly 41. Because the CMV infection status of the donors was unknown, age-related changes in expanded clonotypes may potentially have been confounded. Total diversity estimates from one million sequenced T cells were considered lower bounds and underestimates. Because profiling used bulk unsorted PBMCs, naive and antigen-experienced compartments could not be compared conclusively.

The junction carries 9 bases between V and J, which are trimmed by 5 bases and 4 bases respectively. The CDR3 contains 14 residues, cysteine and phenylalanine counted. Just the 42-base CDR3 DNA is kept, in frame starting at base 1. The CDR1 and CDR2 encoded by the germline V gene (reference sequence) are SEHNR and FQNEAQ. The library relied on 5' RACE. Sequencing was performed on an Illumina HiSeq 2500. A second roughly 7 to 11 cycle PCR used a sample-barcoded 5' primer and a J-beta primer mix. A unique molecular identifier was introduced onto each TCR beta cDNA molecule by a template-switch 5' adaptor carrying 12 random nucleotides. Each sample yielded at least 3 million CDR3-containing paired-end reads. All of the RNA was converted into first-strand cDNA using the Mint cDNA synthesis kit, with a TRBC-specific oligonucleotide serving as the primer. Following uracil-DNA glycosylase treatment, a first 18-cycle PCR with universal primers M1SS and BC2_uni_R was performed on all cDNA. The authors' pipeline ran thus. For normalization, 1 million high-quality reads were randomly selected from each sample, with every read carrying a distinct molecular identifier. Reads with shared molecular identifiers were discarded instead of being binned into consensus sequences. MiTCR, with a Q25 quality threshold and the strictest error-elimination algorithm, was used for CDR3 identification, clonotype clustering and error correction. Lower-bound total TCR beta diversity was estimated with a nonparametric unseen species model using Euler transformation. In-frame beta chains were kept once TCRdb had trimmed the public reads at Q25 with fastp and called clones with MiXCR. Every distinct CDR3 protein forms one entry, paired with its most common genes and DNA. The V and J calls, along with clone size, are taken from TCRdb and not from the paper's own processing. Across this sample there are 630,000 or so distinct CDR3 sequences, with 32% seen only once. 15% of the sample lies in the top ten.

Sequences were obtained from blood. The sequence is built from TRBV7-9 and TRBJ2-6; TRBD2 could be the D gene, as 5 bases match. This clonotype was obtained from a woman older than 75 in good health. Donor details come from another sample of the same person, matched by shared clones. The CDR3 amino acid sequence is: CASSRPGGANVLTF. In nucleotides, the sequence is TGTGCCAGCAGCCGACCGGGGGGGGCCAACGTCCTGACTTTC.